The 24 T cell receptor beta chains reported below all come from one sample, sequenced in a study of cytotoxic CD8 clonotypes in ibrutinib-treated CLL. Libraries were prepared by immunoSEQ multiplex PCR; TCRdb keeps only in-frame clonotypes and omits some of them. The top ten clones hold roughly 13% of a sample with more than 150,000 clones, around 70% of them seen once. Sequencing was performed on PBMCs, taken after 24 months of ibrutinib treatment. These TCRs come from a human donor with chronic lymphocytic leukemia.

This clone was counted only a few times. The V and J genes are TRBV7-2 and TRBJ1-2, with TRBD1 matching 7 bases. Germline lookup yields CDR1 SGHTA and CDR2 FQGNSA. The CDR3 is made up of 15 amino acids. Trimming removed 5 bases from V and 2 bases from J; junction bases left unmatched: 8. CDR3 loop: CASSLQPDRNYGYTF. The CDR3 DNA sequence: TGTGCCAGCAGCCTACAACCGGACAGGAACTATGGCTACACCTTC.

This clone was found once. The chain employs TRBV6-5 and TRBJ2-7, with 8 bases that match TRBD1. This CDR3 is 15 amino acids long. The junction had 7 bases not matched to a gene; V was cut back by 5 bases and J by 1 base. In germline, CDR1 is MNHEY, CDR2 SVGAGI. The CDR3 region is CASSPPGTGSYEQYF. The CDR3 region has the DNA TGTGCCAGCAGTCCCCCCGGGACAGGATCCTACGAGCAGTACTTC.

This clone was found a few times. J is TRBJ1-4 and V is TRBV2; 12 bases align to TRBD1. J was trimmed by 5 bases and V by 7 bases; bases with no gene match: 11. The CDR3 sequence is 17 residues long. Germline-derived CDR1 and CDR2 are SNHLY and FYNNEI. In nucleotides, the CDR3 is TGTGCCAGCACGCAGGCGGGACAGGGGGCATGGAATGAAAAACTGTTTTTT. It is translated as CASTQAGQGAWNEKLFF. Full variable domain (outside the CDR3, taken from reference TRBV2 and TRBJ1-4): EPEVTQTPSHQVTQMGQEVILRCVPISNHLYFYWYRQILGQKVEFLVSFYNNEISEKSEIFDDQFSVERPDGSNFTLKIRSTKLEDSAMYFCASTQAGQGAWNEKLFFGSGTQLSVL.

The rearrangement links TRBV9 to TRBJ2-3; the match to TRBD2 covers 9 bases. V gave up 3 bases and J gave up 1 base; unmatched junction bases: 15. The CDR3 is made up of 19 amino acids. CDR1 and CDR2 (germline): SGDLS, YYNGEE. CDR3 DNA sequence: TGTGCCAGCAGCGCTGTAGCGGGAGAAGTGGAGGGGGGCACAGATACGCAGTATTTT. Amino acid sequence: CASSAVAGEVEGGTDTQYF.

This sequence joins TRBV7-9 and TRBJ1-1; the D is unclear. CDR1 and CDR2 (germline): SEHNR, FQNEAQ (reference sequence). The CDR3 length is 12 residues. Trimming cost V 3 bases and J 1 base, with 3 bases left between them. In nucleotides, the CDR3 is TGTGCCAGCAGCTTCCAGAACACTGAAGCTTTCTTT. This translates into CASSFQNTEAFF.

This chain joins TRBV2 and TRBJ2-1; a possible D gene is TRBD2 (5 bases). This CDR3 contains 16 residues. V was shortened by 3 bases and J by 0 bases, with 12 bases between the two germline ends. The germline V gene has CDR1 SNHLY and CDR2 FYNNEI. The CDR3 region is CASSEGGLDSYNEQFF. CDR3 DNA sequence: TGTGCCAGCAGTGAGGGCGGGCTCGACTCCTACAATGAGCAGTTCTTC.

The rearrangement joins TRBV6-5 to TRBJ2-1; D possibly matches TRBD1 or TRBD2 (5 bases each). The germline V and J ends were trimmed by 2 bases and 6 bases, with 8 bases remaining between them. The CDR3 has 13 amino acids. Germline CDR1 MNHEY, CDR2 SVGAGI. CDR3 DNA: TGTGCCAGCAGTTACGGTGGGGGCAATGAGCAGTTCTTC. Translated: CASSYGGGNEQFF.

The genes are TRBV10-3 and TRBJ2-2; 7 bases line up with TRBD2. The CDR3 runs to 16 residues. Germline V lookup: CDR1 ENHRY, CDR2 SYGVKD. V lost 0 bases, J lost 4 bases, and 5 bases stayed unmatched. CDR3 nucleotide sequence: TGTGCCATCAGTGAGTCGGCGGGAGCGGTCACCGGGGAGCTGTTTTTT. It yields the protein CAISESAGAVTGELFF.

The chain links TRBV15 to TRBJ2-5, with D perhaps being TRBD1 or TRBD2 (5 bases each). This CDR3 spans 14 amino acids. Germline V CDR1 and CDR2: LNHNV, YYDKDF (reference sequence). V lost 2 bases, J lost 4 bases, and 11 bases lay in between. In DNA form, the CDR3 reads TGTGCCACCAGCAGACCACTAGGGGCAGAGACCCAGTACTTC. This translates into CATSRPLGAETQYF.

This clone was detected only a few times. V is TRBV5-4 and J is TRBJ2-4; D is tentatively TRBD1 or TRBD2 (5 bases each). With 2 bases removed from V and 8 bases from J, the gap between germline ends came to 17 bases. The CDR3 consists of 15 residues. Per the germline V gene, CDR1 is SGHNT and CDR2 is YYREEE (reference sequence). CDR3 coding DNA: TGTGCCAGCAGCTTAGATCCGGGACCCGAGGACATTCAGTACTTC. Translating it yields CASSLDPGPEDIQYF. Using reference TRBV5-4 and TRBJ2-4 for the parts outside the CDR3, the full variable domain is ETGVTQSPTHLIKTRGQQVTLRCSSQSGHNTVSWYQQALGQGPQFIFQYYREEENGRGNFPPRFSGLQFPNYSSELNVNALELDDSALYLCASSLDPGPEDIQYFGAGTRLSVL.

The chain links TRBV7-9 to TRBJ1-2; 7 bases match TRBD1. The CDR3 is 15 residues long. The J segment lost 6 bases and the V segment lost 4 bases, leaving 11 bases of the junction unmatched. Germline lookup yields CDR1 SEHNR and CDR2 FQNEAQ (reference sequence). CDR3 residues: CASSSDYRGRNGYTF. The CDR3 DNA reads TGTGCCAGCAGCTCGGACTACAGGGGACGAAATGGCTACACCTTC.

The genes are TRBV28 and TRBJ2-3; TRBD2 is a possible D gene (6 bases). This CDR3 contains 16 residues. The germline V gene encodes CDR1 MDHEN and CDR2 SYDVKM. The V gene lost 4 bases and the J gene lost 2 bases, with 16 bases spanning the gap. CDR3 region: CASSYRWGEDTDTQYF. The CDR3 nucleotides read TGTGCCAGCAGTTATCGGTGGGGGGAGGACACAGATACGCAGTATTTT.

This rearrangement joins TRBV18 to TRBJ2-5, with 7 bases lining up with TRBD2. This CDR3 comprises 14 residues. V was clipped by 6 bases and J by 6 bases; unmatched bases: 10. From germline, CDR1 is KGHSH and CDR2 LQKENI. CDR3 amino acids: CASSPSGGTKTQYF. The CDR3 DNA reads TGTGCCAGCTCCCCCAGTGGAGGGACTAAGACCCAGTACTTC.

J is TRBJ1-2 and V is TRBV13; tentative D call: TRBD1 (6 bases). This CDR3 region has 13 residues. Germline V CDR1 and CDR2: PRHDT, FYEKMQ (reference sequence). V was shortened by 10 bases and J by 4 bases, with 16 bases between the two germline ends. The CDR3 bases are TGTGCCATTCTACAGGGTTCACCCTATGGCTACACCTTC. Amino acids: CAILQGSPYGYTF.

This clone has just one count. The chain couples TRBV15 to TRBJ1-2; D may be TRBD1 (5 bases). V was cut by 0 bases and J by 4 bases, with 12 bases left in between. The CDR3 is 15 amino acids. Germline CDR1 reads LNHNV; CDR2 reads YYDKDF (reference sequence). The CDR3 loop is CATSRDRGVFYGYTF. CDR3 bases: TGTGCCACCAGCAGAGATCGAGGGGTTTTCTATGGCTACACCTTC.

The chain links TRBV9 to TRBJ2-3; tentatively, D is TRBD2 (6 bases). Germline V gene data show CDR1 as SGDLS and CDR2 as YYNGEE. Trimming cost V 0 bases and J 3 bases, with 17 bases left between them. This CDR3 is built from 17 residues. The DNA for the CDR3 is TGTGCCAGCAGCGTAGTCGTTAGCGGACACGAAACAGATACGCAGTATTTT. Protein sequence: CASSVVVSGHETDTQYF.

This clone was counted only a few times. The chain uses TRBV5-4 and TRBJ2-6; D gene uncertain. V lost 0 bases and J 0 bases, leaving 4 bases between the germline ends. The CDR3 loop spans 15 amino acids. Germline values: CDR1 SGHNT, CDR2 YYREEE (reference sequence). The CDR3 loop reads CASSLGNSGANVLTF. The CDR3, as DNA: TGTGCCAGCAGCTTGGGAAACTCTGGGGCCAACGTCCTGACTTTC.

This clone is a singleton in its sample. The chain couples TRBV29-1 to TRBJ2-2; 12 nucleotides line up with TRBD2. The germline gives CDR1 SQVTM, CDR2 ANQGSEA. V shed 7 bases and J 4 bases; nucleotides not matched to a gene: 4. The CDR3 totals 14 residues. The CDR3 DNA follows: TGCAGCGGCTCGACTAGCGGGAGCACCGGGGAGCTGTTTTTT. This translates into CSGSTSGSTGELFF.

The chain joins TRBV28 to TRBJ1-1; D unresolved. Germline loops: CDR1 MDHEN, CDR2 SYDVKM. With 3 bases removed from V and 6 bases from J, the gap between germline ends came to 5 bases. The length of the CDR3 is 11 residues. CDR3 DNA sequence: TGTGCCAGCAGTTTTCTGTCTGAAGCTTTCTTT. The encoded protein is CASSFLSEAFF.

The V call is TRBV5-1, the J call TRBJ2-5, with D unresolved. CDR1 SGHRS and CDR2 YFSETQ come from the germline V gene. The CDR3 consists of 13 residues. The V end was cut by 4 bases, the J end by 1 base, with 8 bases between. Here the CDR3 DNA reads TGCGCCAGCAGCCCTACCCCCCAAGAGACCCAGTACTTC. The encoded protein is CASSPTPQETQYF.

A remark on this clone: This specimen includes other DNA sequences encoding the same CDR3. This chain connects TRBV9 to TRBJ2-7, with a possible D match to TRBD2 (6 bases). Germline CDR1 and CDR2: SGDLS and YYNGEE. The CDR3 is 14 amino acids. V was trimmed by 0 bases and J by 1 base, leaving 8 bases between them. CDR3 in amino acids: CASSVAGTSYEQYF. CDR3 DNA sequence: TGTGCCAGCAGCGTAGCCGGGACTTCCTACGAGCAGTACTTC.

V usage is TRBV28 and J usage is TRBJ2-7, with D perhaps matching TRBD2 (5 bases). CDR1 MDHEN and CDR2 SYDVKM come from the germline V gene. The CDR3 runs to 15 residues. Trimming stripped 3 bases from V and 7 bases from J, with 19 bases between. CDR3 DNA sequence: TGTGCCAGCAGTTTCAGCTTGCCTCGGGGAATTGAGCAGTACTTC. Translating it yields CASSFSLPRGIEQYF.

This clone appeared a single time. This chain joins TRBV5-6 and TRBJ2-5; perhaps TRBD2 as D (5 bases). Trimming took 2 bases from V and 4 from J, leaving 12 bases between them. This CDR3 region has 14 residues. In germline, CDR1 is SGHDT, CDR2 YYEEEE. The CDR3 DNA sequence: TGTGCCAGCAGCTTCGGCGGGCGCCCAGAGACCCAGTACTTC. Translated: CASSFGGRPETQYF.

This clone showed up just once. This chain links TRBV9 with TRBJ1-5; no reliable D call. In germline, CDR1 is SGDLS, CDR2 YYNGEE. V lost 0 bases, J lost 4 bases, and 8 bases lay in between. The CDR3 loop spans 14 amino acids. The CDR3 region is CASSVGVENQPQHF. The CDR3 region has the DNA TGTGCCAGCAGCGTAGGGGTGGAGAATCAGCCCCAGCATTTT.